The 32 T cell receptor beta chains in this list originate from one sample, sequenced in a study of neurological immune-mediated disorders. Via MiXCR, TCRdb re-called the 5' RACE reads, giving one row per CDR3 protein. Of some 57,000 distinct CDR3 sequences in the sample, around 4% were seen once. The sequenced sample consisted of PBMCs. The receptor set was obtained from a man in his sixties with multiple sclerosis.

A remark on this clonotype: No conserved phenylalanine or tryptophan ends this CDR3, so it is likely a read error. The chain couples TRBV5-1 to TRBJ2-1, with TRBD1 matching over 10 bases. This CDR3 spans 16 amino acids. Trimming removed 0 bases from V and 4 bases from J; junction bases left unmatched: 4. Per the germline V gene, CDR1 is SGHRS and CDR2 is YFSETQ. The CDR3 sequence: CASSLVSGQGYNEQFN. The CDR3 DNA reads TGCGCCAGCAGCTTGGTTTCGGGACAGGGGTACAATGAGCAGTTCAAC.

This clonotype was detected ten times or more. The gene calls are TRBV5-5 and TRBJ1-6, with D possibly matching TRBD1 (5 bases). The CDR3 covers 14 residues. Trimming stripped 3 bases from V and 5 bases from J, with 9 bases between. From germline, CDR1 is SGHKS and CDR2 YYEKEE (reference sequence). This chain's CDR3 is CASSYGTDNSPLHF. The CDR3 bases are TGTGCCAGCAGCTATGGGACGGATAATTCACCCCTCCACTTT.

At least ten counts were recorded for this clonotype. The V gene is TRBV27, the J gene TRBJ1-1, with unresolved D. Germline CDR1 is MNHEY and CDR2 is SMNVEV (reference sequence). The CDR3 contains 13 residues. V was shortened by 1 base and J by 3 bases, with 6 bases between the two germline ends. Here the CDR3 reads CASSLLVDTEAFF. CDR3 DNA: TGTGCCAGCAGTTTATTGGTAGACACTGAAGCTTTCTTT.

The CDR3 DNA reads TGCAGTGCTAGTCGGGGGCCTGGGAACACAGATACGCAGTATTTT. Translation gives CSASRGPGNTDTQYF. The chain is built from TRBV20-1 and TRBJ2-3; D may match TRBD1 or TRBD2 (6 bases each). V shed 3 bases and J shed 2 bases, with 15 bases lying between them. This CDR3 region has 15 residues. The germline gives CDR1 DFQATT, CDR2 SNEGSKA (reference sequence).

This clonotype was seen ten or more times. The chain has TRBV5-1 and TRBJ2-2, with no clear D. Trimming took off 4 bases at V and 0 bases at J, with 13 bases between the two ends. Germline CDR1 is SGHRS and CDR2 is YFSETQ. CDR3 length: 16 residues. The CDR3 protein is CASSHFSPANTGELFF. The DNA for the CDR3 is TGCGCCAGCAGCCATTTCAGTCCCGCGAACACCGGGGAGCTGTTTTTT.

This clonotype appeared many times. CDR3 nucleotide sequence: TGCGCCAGCAGCTTGGTTGGCGATGGCTACACCTTC. Translation: CASSLVGDGYTF. The chain links TRBV5-1 to TRBJ1-2; no clear D. The CDR3 runs to 12 residues. V lost 0 bases to trimming and J lost 6 bases, with 6 bases between them. Germline values: CDR1 SGHRS, CDR2 YFSETQ.

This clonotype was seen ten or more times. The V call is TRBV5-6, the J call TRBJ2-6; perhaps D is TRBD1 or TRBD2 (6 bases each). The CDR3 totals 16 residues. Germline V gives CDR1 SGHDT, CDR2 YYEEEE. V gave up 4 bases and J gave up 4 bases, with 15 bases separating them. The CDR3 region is CASSPEGEAGANVLTF. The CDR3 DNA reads TGTGCCAGCAGCCCCGAGGGGGAGGCAGGGGCCAACGTCCTGACTTTC.

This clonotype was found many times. The CDR3 bases are TGTGCCAGCAGTACATCAGGGGGTTTGAACGAGCAGTACTTC. Amino acids: CASSTSGGLNEQYF. This rearrangement joins TRBV3-1 to TRBJ2-7; 7 nucleotides line up with TRBD1. This CDR3 spans 14 amino acids. Germline V CDR1 and CDR2: LGHDT, YNNKEL (reference sequence). Losses at the gene ends were 6 bases for V and 5 bases for J; bases not matched to a gene: 10.

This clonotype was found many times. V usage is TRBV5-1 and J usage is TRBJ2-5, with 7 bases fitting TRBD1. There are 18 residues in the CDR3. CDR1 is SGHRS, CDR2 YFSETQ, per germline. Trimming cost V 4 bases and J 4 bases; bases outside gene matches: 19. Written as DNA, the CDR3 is TGCGCCAGCAGCCCGCGCGCTCTAAGGGTTAGGGGGCTAGAGACCCAGTACTTC. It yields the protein CASSPRALRVRGLETQYF.

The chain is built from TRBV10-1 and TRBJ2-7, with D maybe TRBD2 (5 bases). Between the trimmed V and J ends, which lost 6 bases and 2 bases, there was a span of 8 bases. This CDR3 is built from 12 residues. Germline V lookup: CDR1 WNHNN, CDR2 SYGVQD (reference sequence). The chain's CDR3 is CASSSGTYEQYF. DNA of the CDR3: TGCGCCAGCAGCTCCGGGACCTACGAGCAGTACTTC.

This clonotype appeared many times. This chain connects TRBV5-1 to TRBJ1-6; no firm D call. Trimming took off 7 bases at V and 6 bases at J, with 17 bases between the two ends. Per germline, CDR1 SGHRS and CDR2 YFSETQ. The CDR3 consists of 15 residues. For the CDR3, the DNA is TGCGCCAGCTCCCCACTCGACGATCCTAATTCACCCCTCCACTTT. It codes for CASSPLDDPNSPLHF.

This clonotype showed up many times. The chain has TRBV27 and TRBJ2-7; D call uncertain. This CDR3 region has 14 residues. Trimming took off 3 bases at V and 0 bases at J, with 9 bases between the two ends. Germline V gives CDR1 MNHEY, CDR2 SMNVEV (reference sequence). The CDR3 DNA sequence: TGTGCCAGCAGTTTTGGCGGAAGCTCCTACGAGCAGTACTTC. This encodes CASSFGGSSYEQYF.

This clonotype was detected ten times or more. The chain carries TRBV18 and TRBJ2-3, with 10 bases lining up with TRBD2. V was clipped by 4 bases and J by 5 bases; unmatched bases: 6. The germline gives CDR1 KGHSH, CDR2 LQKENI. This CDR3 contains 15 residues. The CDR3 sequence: CASSLSSGSGDTQYF. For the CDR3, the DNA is TGTGCCAGCTCACTTTCTAGCGGGAGTGGAGATACGCAGTATTTT.

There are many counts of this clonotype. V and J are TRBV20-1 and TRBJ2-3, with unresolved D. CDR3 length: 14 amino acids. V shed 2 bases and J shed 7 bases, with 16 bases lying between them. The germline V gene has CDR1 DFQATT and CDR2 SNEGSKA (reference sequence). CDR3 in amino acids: CSARSSQEKYTQYF. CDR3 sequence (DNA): TGCAGTGCTAGATCGTCCCAGGAGAAATATACGCAGTATTTT.

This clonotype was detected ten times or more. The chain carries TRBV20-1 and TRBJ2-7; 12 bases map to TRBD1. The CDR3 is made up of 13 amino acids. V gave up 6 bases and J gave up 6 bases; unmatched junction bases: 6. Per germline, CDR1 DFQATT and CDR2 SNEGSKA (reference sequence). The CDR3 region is CSATGTGGTEQYF. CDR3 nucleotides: TGCAGTGCAACCGGGACAGGGGGCACCGAGCAGTACTTC.

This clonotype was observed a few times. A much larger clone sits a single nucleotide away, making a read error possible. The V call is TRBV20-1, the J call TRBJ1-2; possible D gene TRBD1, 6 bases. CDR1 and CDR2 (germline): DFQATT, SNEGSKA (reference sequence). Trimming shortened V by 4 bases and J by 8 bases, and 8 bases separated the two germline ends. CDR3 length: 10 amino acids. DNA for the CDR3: TGCAGTGCTAAGGGGGAAGGCTACACCTTC. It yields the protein CSAKGEGYTF.

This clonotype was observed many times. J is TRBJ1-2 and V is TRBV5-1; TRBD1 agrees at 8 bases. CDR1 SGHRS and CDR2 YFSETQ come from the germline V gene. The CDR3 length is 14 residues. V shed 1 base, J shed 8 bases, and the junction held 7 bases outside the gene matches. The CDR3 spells CASSLKTGEGGYTF. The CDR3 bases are TGCGCCAGCAGCTTGAAGACAGGGGAAGGAGGCTACACCTTC.

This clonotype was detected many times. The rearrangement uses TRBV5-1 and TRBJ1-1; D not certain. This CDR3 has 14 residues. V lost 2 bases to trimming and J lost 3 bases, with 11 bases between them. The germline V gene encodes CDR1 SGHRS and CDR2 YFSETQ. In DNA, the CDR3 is TGCGCCAGCAGCTTAATGGCGCAGGACACTGAAGCTTTCTTT. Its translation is CASSLMAQDTEAFF. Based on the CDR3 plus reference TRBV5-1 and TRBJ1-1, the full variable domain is KAGVTQTPRYLIKTRGQQVTLSCSPISGHRSVSWYQQTPGQGLQFLFEYFSETQRNKGNFPGRFSGRQFSNSRSEMNVSTLELGDSALYLCASSLMAQDTEAFFGQGTRLTVV.

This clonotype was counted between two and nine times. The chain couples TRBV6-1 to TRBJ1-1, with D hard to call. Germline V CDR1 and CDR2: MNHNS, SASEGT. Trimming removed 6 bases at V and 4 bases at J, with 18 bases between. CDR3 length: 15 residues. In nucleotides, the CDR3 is TGTGCCAGCAGCCCTCACCCTAGCAGCCCCACTGAAGCTTTCTTT. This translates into CASSPHPSSPTEAFF.

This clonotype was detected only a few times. The CDR3 loop reads CSARTRNEQFF. In nucleotides, the CDR3 is TGCAGTGCTAGAACCCGCAATGAGCAGTTCTTC. V gene TRBV20-1 combines with J gene TRBJ2-1, with D uncertain. The CDR3 is made up of 11 amino acids. V lost 2 bases and J 6 bases, leaving 5 bases between the germline ends. Germline V gene lookup returns CDR1 DFQATT and CDR2 SNEGSKA (reference sequence).

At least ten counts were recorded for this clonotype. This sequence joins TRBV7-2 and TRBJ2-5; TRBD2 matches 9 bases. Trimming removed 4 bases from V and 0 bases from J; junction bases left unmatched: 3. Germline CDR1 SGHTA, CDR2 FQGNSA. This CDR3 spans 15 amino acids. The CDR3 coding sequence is TGTGCCAGCAGCTCGGGACTAGCTCACCAAGAGACCCAGTACTTC. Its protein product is CASSSGLAHQETQYF.

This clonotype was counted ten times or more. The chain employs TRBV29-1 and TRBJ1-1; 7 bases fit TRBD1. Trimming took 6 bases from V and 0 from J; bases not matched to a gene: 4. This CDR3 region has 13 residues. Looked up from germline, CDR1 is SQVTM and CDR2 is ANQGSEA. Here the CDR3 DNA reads TGCAGCGTCCCGGGACAGATGAACACTGAAGCTTTCTTT. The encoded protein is CSVPGQMNTEAFF.

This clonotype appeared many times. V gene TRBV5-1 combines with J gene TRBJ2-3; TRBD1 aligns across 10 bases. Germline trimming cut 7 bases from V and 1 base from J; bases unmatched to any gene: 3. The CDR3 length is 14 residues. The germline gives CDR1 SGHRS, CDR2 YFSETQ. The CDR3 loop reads CASSGTGGTDTQYF. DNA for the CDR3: TGCGCCAGCTCGGGGACAGGGGGCACAGATACGCAGTATTTT. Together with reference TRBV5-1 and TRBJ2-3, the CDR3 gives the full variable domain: KAGVTQTPRYLIKTRGQQVTLSCSPISGHRSVSWYQQTPGQGLQFLFEYFSETQRNKGNFPGRFSGRQFSNSRSEMNVSTLELGDSALYLCASSGTGGTDTQYFGPGTRLTVL.

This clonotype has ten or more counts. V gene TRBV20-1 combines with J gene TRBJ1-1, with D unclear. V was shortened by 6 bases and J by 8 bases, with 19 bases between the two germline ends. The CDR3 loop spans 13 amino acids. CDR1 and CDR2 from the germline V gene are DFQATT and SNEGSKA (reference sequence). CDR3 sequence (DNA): TGCAGTGCGGAGAAGGACTCCCTATGGGAAGCTTTCTTT. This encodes CSAEKDSLWEAFF.

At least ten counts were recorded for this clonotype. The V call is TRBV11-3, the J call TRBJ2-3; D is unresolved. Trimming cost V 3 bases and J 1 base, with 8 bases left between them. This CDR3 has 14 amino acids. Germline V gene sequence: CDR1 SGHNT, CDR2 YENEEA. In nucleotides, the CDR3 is TGTGCCAGCAGCTTTGGCGGAGGCACAGATACGCAGTATTTT. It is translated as CASSFGGGTDTQYF.

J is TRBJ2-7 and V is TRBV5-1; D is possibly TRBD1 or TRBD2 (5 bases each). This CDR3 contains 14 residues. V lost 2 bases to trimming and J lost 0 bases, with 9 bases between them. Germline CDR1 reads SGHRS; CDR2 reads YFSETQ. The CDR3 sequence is CASSFSGTSYEQYF. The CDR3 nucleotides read TGCGCCAGCAGCTTTTCAGGGACCTCCTACGAGCAGTACTTC.

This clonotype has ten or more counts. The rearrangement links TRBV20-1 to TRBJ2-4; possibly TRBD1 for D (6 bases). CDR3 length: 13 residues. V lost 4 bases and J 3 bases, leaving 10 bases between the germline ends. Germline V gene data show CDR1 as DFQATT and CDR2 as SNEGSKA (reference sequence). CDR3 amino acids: CSATRRGKNIQYF. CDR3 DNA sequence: TGCAGTGCTACCCGCAGGGGCAAAAACATTCAGTACTTC.

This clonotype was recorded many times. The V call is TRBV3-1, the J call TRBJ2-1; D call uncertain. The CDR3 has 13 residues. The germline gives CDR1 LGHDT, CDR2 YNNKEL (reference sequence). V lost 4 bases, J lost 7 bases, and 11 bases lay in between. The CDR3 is CASSLAMGNEQFF. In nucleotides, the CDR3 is TGTGCCAGCAGCCTTGCCATGGGGAATGAGCAGTTCTTC.

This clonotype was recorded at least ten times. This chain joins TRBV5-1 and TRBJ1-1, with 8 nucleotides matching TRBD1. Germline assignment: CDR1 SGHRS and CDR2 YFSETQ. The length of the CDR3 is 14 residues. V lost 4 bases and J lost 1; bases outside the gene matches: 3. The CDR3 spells CASSPGQANTEAFF. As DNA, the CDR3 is TGCGCCAGCAGCCCGGGACAGGCGAACACTGAAGCTTTCTTT. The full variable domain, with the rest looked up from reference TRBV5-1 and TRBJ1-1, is KAGVTQTPRYLIKTRGQQVTLSCSPISGHRSVSWYQQTPGQGLQFLFEYFSETQRNKGNFPGRFSGRQFSNSRSEMNVSTLELGDSALYLCASSPGQANTEAFFGQGTRLTVV.

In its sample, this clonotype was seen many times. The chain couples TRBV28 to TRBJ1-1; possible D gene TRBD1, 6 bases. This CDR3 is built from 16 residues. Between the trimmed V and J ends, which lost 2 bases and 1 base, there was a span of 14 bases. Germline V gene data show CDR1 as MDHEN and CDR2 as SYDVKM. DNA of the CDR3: TGTGCCAGCAGTTTACGGGAGAACAGGGAGAACACTGAAGCTTTCTTT. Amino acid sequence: CASSLRENRENTEAFF.

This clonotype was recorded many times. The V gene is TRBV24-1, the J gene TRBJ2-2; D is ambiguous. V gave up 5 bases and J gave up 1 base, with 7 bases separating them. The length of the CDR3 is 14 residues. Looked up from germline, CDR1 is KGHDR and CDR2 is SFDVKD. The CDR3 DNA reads TGTGCCACCAGTGGTAGGATGAACACCGGGGAGCTGTTTTTT. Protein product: CATSGRMNTGELFF.

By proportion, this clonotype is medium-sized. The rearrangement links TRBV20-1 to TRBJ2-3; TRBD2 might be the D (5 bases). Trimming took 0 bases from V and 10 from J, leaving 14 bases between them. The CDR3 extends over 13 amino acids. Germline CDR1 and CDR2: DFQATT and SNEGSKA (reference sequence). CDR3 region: CSARDEGSWAQYF. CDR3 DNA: TGCAGTGCTAGAGATGAGGGAAGCTGGGCGCAGTATTTT.